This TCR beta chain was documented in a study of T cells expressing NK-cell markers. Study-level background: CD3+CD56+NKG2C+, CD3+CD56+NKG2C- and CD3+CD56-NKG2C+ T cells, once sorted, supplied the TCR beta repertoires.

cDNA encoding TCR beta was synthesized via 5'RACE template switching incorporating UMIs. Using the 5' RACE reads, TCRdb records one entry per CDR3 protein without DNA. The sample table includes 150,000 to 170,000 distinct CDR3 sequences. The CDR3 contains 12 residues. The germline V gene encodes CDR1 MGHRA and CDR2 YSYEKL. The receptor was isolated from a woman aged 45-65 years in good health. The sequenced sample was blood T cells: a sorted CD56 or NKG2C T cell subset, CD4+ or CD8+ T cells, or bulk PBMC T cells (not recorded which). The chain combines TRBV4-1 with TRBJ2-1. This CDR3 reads CASSQGTDEQFF.